The present T cell receptor (beta chain) was sequenced within a study of T cell responses to AZD1222 COVID-19 vaccine. Study-wide background: Pooling of second doses given at about 4 or about 12 weeks was done.

Points on this clone: Its target is unknown.

Overall study findings and caveats: Baseline antibody screening turned up just 6 or 7 seropositive AZD1222 recipients. Researchers report vaccine-associated CD4 TCRs spanning spike, with dominance at 160-218 and 743-854. Females made up more of the donors, who were largely white British, and clonal diversity may have come out too low.

Here immunoSEQ multiplex PCR was the method, and the copy in TCRdb shows in-frame clones only, minus some. The data contain some 150,000 clones, about nine tenths of them singletons. Germline V gives CDR1 MDHEN, CDR2 SYDVKM. The length of the CDR3 is 15 residues. The J segment lost 4 bases and the V segment lost 6 bases, leaving 5 bases of the junction unmatched. The chain has TRBV28 and TRBJ2-1; 11 bases match TRBD2. Sample: peripheral blood, taken on day 0 of AZD1222 vaccination. This TCR came from an adult in good health. In nucleotides, the CDR3 is TGTGCCAGCAGAACCGGGACTAGCGGATACAATGAGCAGTTCTTC. This gives the protein CASRTGTSGYNEQFF.